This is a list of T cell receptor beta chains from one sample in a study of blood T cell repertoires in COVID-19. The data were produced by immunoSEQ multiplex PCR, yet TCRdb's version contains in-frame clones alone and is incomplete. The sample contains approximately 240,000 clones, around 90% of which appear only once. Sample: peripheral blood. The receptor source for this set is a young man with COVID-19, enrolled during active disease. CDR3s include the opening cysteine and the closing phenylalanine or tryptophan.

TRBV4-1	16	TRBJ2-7	CASSLRQGAGSYEQYF
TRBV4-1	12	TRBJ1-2	CASSQEDNGYTF
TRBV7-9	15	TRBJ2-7	CASSSGQSVPYEQYF
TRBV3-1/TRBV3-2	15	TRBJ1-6	CASSLRGQDNSPLHF
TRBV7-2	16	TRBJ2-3	CASSYTSGGLTDTQYF
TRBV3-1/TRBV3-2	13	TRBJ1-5	CASSQAPDQPQHF
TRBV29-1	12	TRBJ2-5	CSVVQGGETQYF
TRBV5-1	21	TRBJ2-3	CASSSFRGGAVQPPATDTQYF
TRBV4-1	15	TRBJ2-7	CASSHNTGTSYEQYF
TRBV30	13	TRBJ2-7	CAWDRGLAYEQYF